A single sample is the source of the 32 T cell receptor beta chains below, sequenced in a study of identifying expanded T cells in peripheral blood (dated by TCRdb to about 2019). The protocol used for the library was the immunoSEQ multiplex PCR assay. Not all clones reach the TCRdb copy of this immuneACCESS table, which keeps in-frame sequences only. Checked studies attribute under half of the gap to unresolved V genes and leave the rest unexplained. This sample is represented by about 85,000 clones; 75% to 90% of them were singletons. In total, the top ten clones hold 2.8% of the sample. The sequenced sample consisted of blood. All receptors come from a person aged 18 to 70 in good health.

J is TRBJ2-1 and V is TRBV5-5, with 9 bases matching TRBD2. This CDR3 contains 16 residues. With 3 bases clipped from V and 6 bases from J, the junction kept 10 bases outside the gene matches. Per the germline V gene, CDR1 is SGHKS and CDR2 is YYEKEE (reference sequence). The CDR3 region is CASSSVGAGGFNEQFF. CDR3 coding DNA: TGTGCCAGCAGCTCCGTCGGGGCGGGAGGGTTCAATGAGCAGTTCTTC.

The rearrangement uses TRBV29-1 and TRBJ2-2, with 8 bases lining up with TRBD2. After removal of 3 bases from V and 4 bases from J, the junction contained 7 bases not matched to a gene. The CDR3 runs to 15 residues. Germline CDR1 is SQVTM and CDR2 is ANQGSEA. The DNA of the CDR3 is TGCAGCGTTGACTCCGGGGGGGCCCCCACCGGGGAGCTGTTTTTT. This codes for CSVDSGGAPTGELFF.

As DNA, the CDR3 is TGTGCCAGCAGCTTGGCCATTGACCTCACGGGGCAGTTCTTC. Residues: CASSLAIDLTGQFF. The chain links TRBV13 to TRBJ2-1; D is unclear. V was trimmed by 3 bases and J by 12 bases, leaving 18 bases between them. Germline V gene lookup returns CDR1 PRHDT and CDR2 FYEKMQ (reference sequence). This CDR3 has 14 residues.

V is TRBV2 and J is TRBJ1-4; a possible D gene is TRBD1 (5 bases). Trimming took 2 bases from V and 7 from J, leaving 17 bases between them. Per germline, CDR1 SNHLY and CDR2 FYNNEI. The CDR3 runs 16 residues. CDR3 in amino acids: CASSELGLQNSEKLFF. CDR3 DNA: TGTGCCAGCAGTGAATTGGGGCTGCAGAATTCTGAAAAACTGTTTTTT.

The chain uses TRBV5-8 and TRBJ2-5; D might be TRBD2 (6 bases). V was pared by 4 bases and J by 2 bases, with 15 bases between. CDR1 and CDR2 from the germline V gene are SGHTS and YDEGEE. The CDR3 runs 15 residues. CDR3 DNA: TGTGCCAGCAGCCGTACTGGGGGGTCGCAAGAGACCCAGTACTTC. Its protein is CASSRTGGSQETQYF.

V is TRBV5-4 and J is TRBJ1-2, with unresolved D. Trimming stripped 0 bases from V and 8 bases from J, with 23 bases between. CDR3 length equals 17 residues. Germline V CDR1 and CDR2: SGHNT, YYREEE (reference sequence). The DNA of the CDR3 is TGTGCCAGCAGCTTGGCCGCGGCCGGGTTACTTGTTGGGGGCTACACCTTC. The encoded protein is CASSLAAAGLLVGGYTF.

This chain joins TRBV28 and TRBJ1-2; TRBD1 matches at 7 bases. Germline CDR1 reads MDHEN; CDR2 reads SYDVKM. V trimming: 2 bases; J trimming: 4 bases; junction bases outside the gene matches: 13. This CDR3 has 17 amino acids. The CDR3 reads CASSLPRMGQMSYGYTF. CDR3 DNA: TGTGCCAGCAGTTTACCGAGGATGGGACAGATGAGCTATGGCTACACCTTC.

This sequence joins TRBV5-1 and TRBJ1-1; 7 bases map to TRBD1. CDR1 SGHRS and CDR2 YFSETQ come from the germline V gene. V gave up 0 bases and J gave up 8 bases; unmatched junction bases: 4. This CDR3 has 13 amino acids. The chain's CDR3 is CASSLVGGREAFF. The CDR3 DNA sequence: TGCGCCAGCAGCTTGGTAGGGGGCAGGGAAGCTTTCTTT.

J is TRBJ2-7 and V is TRBV19; D is undetermined. Germline CDR1 LNHDA, CDR2 SQIVND (reference sequence). CDR3 length: 13 amino acids. V was cut by 1 base and J by 3 bases, with 7 bases left in between. The DNA of the CDR3 is TGTGCCAGTAGTATAGTCAGTGGCTACGAGCAGTACTTC. It is translated as CASSIVSGYEQYF.

The V call is TRBV7-6, the J call TRBJ2-5; D uncertain. Trimming left V 1 base short and J 1 base short, with 7 bases between. The CDR3 loop spans 14 amino acids. CDR1 is SGHVS and CDR2 is FNYEAQ in the germline V gene. The DNA for the CDR3 is TGTGCCAGCAGCTTAGGTCGGATCCAAGAGACCCAGTACTTC. This translates into CASSLGRIQETQYF.

The CDR3 nucleotides read TGTGCCAGTAGTATTCAGGGTTGGGCCGAGCAGTACTTC. Translated, it gives CASSIQGWAEQYF. The chain is built from TRBV19 and TRBJ2-7; D might be TRBD1 (5 bases). The CDR3 spans 13 residues. V lost 3 bases to trimming and J lost 6 bases, with 12 bases between them. CDR1 is LNHDA, CDR2 SQIVND, per germline (reference sequence).

The chain uses TRBV6-1 and TRBJ2-7; the D gene could be TRBD1 or TRBD2 (5 bases each). This CDR3 spans 15 amino acids. V was clipped by 6 bases and J by 3 bases, with 18 bases between them. The germline gives CDR1 MNHNS, CDR2 SASEGT. The CDR3 DNA is TGTGCCAGCAGCGGGGCCTTACTTAACATCTACGAGCAGTACTTC. Its translation: CASSGALLNIYEQYF.

This sequence joins TRBV11-2 and TRBJ2-3, with D tentatively TRBD1 (5 bases). Trimming removed 0 bases from V and 3 bases from J, with 10 bases in between. Germline lookup yields CDR1 SGHAT and CDR2 FQNNGV. The CDR3 has 15 amino acids. CDR3 sequence (DNA): TGTGCCAGCAGCTTAGATCAGGGTGGGACAGATACGCAGTATTTT. It codes for CASSLDQGGTDTQYF.

The CDR3 sequence: CASQGAYEQYF. In nucleotides, the CDR3 is TGTGCCAGCCAAGGCGCCTACGAGCAGTACTTC. J is TRBJ2-7 and V is TRBV28; D remains ambiguous. The CDR3 runs to 11 residues. Per the germline V gene, CDR1 is MDHEN and CDR2 is SYDVKM. V dropped 8 bases and J dropped 2 bases, with 7 bases sitting between them.

V and J are TRBV5-4 and TRBJ1-2; 11 bases agree with TRBD1. The CDR3 length is 17 residues. After removal of 0 bases from V and 8 bases from J, the junction contained 12 bases not matched to a gene. From germline, CDR1 is SGHNT and CDR2 YYREEE (reference sequence). CDR3 in amino acids: CASSLGLIRDRGRGYTF. The CDR3 coding sequence is TGTGCCAGCAGCTTGGGATTAATCCGGGACAGGGGGAGAGGCTACACCTTC.

The chain joins TRBV7-2 to TRBJ2-5; 14 nucleotides agree with TRBD2. The germline gives CDR1 SGHTA, CDR2 FQGNSA. The CDR3 sequence is 16 residues long. V trimming: 5 bases; J trimming: 5 bases; junction bases outside the gene matches: 7. The CDR3 bases are TGTGCCAGCAGCCCCAGACTAGCGGGGGGGCGGGAGACCCAGTACTTC. Translating gives CASSPRLAGGRETQYF. The full variable domain, its missing parts supplied by reference TRBV7-2 and TRBJ2-5, is GAGVSQSPSNKVTEKGKDVELRCDPISGHTALYWYRQSLGQGLEFLIYFQGNSAPDKSGLPSDRFSAERTGGSVSTLTIQRTQQEDSAVYLCASSPRLAGGRETQYFGPGTRLLVL.

Notes on this clone: The junction shows a germline mismatch at one end, possibly a read error. The same CDR3 arises from other DNA sequences in this sample as well. V usage is TRBV6-8 and J usage is TRBJ2-5; D is perhaps TRBD1 (6 bases). CDR1 is MNHGY, CDR2 SAAAGT, per germline. CDR3 length: 12 amino acids. The CDR3 loop reads CASRQVEETQYF. The CDR3 bases are TGCGCCAGCAGACAGGTAGAAGAGACCCAGTACTTC.

The chain recombines TRBV10-2 with TRBJ1-1; D remains unclear. V was pared by 6 bases and J by 4 bases, with 21 bases between. Germline V gives CDR1 WSHSY, CDR2 SAAADI. This CDR3 has 16 residues. In DNA form, the CDR3 reads TGCGCCAGCAGACACCCGAGAATGGGTCGGGGCACTGAAGCTTTCTTT. It specifies CASRHPRMGRGTEAFF.

V is TRBV10-3 and J is TRBJ1-1; D remains unclear. There are 14 residues in the CDR3. Germline assignment: CDR1 ENHRY and CDR2 SYGVKD. V was trimmed by 0 bases and J by 3 bases, leaving 8 bases between them. This CDR3 reads CAISESVTDTEAFF. DNA of the CDR3: TGTGCCATCAGTGAGTCGGTAACAGACACTGAAGCTTTCTTT.

This clone was counted a single time. The chain carries TRBV19 and TRBJ2-3; D not resolved. V was clipped by 3 bases and J by 2 bases, with 12 bases between them. Per the germline V gene, CDR1 is LNHDA and CDR2 is SQIVND (reference sequence). The CDR3 consists of 15 residues. The CDR3 nucleotides read TGTGCCAGTAGTATTTTCGGAAACCCCACAGATACGCAGTATTTT. Translated, it gives CASSIFGNPTDTQYF.

This sequence joins TRBV19 and TRBJ2-1, with 9 bases identical to TRBD2. The V segment lost 4 bases and the J segment 6 bases; nucleotides outside the gene matches: 7. This CDR3 is built from 15 residues. Per the germline V gene, CDR1 is LNHDA and CDR2 is SQIVND (reference sequence). CDR3: CASSTRLAVANEQFF. The CDR3 nucleotides read TGTGCCAGTAGTACGAGACTAGCGGTAGCCAATGAGCAGTTCTTC.

The chain couples TRBV11-2 to TRBJ1-2; possible D gene TRBD1, 6 bases. This CDR3 region has 14 residues. V lost 5 bases, J lost 2 bases, and 12 bases lay in between. The germline V gene has CDR1 SGHAT and CDR2 FQNNGV. Here the CDR3 reads CASSPRQENYGYTF. Here the CDR3 DNA reads TGTGCCAGCAGCCCCCGACAGGAAAACTATGGCTACACCTTC.

The chain has TRBV7-2 and TRBJ2-7; maybe TRBD1 (6 bases). The CDR3 has 13 amino acids. Germline lookup yields CDR1 SGHTA and CDR2 FQGNSA. Trimming removed 1 base at V and 3 bases at J, with 7 bases between. CDR3 loop: CASSLDRVYEQYF. The CDR3 nucleotides read TGTGCCAGCAGCTTAGACAGGGTCTACGAGCAGTACTTC.

CDR3 in DNA: TGTGCCAGCAGCTTGGCCACGGATAATCAGCCCCAGCATTTT. It yields the protein CASSLATDNQPQHF. The chain combines TRBV5-5 with TRBJ1-5, with D uncertain. The CDR3 contains 14 residues. Looked up from germline, CDR1 is SGHKS and CDR2 is YYEKEE (reference sequence). V was trimmed by 0 bases and J by 4 bases, leaving 8 bases between them.

V usage is TRBV20-1 and J usage is TRBJ2-7; no firm D call. The CDR3 runs to 11 residues. Per germline, CDR1 DFQATT and CDR2 SNEGSKA (reference sequence). Trimming stripped 4 bases from V and 2 bases from J, with 6 bases between. The CDR3 sequence is CSANQPYEQYF. The DNA of the CDR3 is TGCAGTGCTAACCAGCCCTACGAGCAGTACTTC.

The chain has TRBV7-2 and TRBJ1-2; no reliable D call. The germline V gene encodes CDR1 SGHTA and CDR2 FQGNSA. The CDR3 totals 15 residues. The V end was cut by 4 bases, the J end by 3 bases, with 15 bases between. CDR3 in DNA: TGTGCCAGCAGCTCACGTAAGGCGCAGGACTATGGCTACACCTTC. Translation: CASSSRKAQDYGYTF.

The chain carries TRBV5-4 and TRBJ1-4, with D possibly being TRBD1 (5 bases). Per the germline V gene, CDR1 is SGHNT and CDR2 is YYREEE (reference sequence). The CDR3 totals 15 residues. Trimming cost V 0 bases and J 3 bases, with 9 bases left between them. As DNA, the CDR3 is TGTGCCAGCAGCTTGGGGGGGGGATCTAATGAAAAACTGTTTTTT. Translation: CASSLGGGSNEKLFF.

The chain joins TRBV18 to TRBJ2-5; no clear D. Deletions cut 4 bases from V and 1 base from J, with 19 bases between. Germline-derived CDR1 and CDR2 are KGHSH and LQKENI. This CDR3 has 17 residues. The CDR3 DNA is TGTGCCAGCTCACTGGAGACAATAGAATCGGGCCAAGAGACCCAGTACTTC. Its translation is CASSLETIESGQETQYF.

V gene TRBV19 combines with J gene TRBJ2-1; perhaps TRBD2 as D (6 bases). This CDR3 comprises 12 residues. With 8 bases removed from V and 10 bases from J, the gap between germline ends came to 15 bases. Germline V gene sequence: CDR1 LNHDA, CDR2 SQIVND (reference sequence). The CDR3 sequence is CASGRPEGEQFF. The CDR3 DNA reads TGTGCCAGTGGCCGACCGGAGGGGGAGCAGTTCTTC.

The chain has TRBV18 and TRBJ1-2; a possible D gene is TRBD1 (6 bases). Per germline, CDR1 KGHSH and CDR2 LQKENI. The CDR3 extends over 16 amino acids. Trimming left V 3 bases short and J 2 bases short, with 16 bases between. The CDR3 DNA sequence: TGTGCCAGCTCACCTATTTTCGGGGGCGGAAACTATGGCTACACCTTC. Protein sequence: CASSPIFGGGNYGYTF. The full variable domain, in which reference TRBV18 and TRBJ1-2 provide the parts outside the CDR3, is NAGVMQNPRHLVRRRGQEARLRCSPMKGHSHVYWYRQLPEEGLKFMVYLQKENIIDESGMPKERFSAEFPKEGPSILRIQQVVRGDSAAYFCASSPIFGGGNYGYTFGSGTRLTVV.

The chain links TRBV18 to TRBJ2-6; TRBD1 matches at 9 bases. The ends lost 5 bases at V and 0 bases at J; junction bases unmatched: 8. This CDR3 region has 18 residues. Germline loops: CDR1 KGHSH, CDR2 LQKENI. In DNA form, the CDR3 reads TGTGCCAGCTCAGGACAGGGGCCCGAGGGCTCTGGGGCCAACGTCCTGACTTTC. Protein sequence: CASSGQGPEGSGANVLTF.

This sequence joins TRBV4-3 and TRBJ2-5; D gene uncertain. V was pared by 0 bases and J by 4 bases, with 3 bases between. From germline, CDR1 is LGHNA and CDR2 YSLEER. This CDR3 comprises 12 residues. In DNA form, the CDR3 reads TGCGCCAGCAGCCAAGACCGAGAGACCCAGTACTTC. The encoded protein is CASSQDRETQYF.